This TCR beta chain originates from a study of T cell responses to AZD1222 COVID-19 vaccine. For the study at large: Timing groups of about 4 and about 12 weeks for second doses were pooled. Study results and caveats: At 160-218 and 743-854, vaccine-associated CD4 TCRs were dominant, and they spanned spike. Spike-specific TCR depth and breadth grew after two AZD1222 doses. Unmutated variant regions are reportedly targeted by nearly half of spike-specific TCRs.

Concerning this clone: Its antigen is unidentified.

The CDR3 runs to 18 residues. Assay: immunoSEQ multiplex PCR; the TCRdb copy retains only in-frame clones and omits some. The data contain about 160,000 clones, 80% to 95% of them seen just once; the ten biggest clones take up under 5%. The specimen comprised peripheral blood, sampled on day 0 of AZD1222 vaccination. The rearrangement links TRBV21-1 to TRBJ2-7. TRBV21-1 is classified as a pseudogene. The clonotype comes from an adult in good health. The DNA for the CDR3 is TGTGCCAGCAGCAAAAAAAGGTGCCTCTCGACGGACCCCTACGAGCAGTACTTC. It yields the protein CASSKKRCLSTDPYEQYF.